This TCR beta chain came from a study of blood T cell repertoires in COVID-19. As for the study in general: The United States, Italy and Spain supplied acute and convalescent COVID-19 samples.

Followed longitudinally, the Seattle patients had been enrolled during active infection. Clones were read by immunoSEQ multiplex PCR, and TCRdb kept only the in-frame ones, dropping some. The top ten hold under 3.5% of the sample, which has 250,000 or so clones, approximately 90% seen once. J was trimmed by 6 bases and V by 4 bases; bases with no gene match: 11. This CDR3 has 16 amino acids. The germline CDR1 and CDR2 sequences are SGHTA and FQGTGA. The chain links TRBV7-3 to TRBJ2-1, with 8 bases matching TRBD2. Sequenced sample: peripheral blood. This TCR derives from a man younger than 45 with COVID-19, enrolled during active disease. This CDR3 reads CASSSSGSGVFNEQFF. The CDR3, as DNA: TGTGCCAGCAGCTCCAGCGGGAGTGGGGTTTTCAATGAGCAGTTCTTC.